The text below deals with one TCR beta chain. Its cognate antigen is unknown. The length of the CDR3 is 18 residues. J gave up 4 bases and V 4 bases, and 16 bases lay outside the gene matches. Germline-derived CDR1 and CDR2 are MNHNS and SASEGT. Cells designated naive CD8 were CD45RO-negative and were positively selected for CCR7, with terminally differentiated effector memory CD45RA+ cells excluded. The repertoire was sequenced with immunoSEQ multiplex PCR; TCRdb's copy has only in-frame clones and lacks some. There are about 800,000 clones in the sample; around 96% occur only once, and over 0.2% lies in the top ten. The sample is drawn from a study of shared clonotypes between healthy human individuals. The study, taken as a whole, reports: Clonotypes not shared had lower generation probabilities than those common to all four donors. Among the subsets, naive ones generally showed larger estimated richness than memory ones.

The specimen sequenced was naive CD8+ T cells sorted from blood. The TCR comes from a man younger than 40 in good health. The chain carries TRBV6-1 and TRBJ2-3, with TRBD2 matching 8 bases. The CDR3 DNA sequence: TGTGCCAGCAGTGTCCCCGTGGGTGTGGCGGGAGGCCCAGATACGCAGTATTTT. Translating gives CASSVPVGVAGGPDTQYF.